This passage covers 16 T cell receptor beta chains from one sample sequenced in a study of cytomegalovirus exposure and HLA in healthy donors. The PCR used 60 Vbeta and 13 Jbeta primers. TCRdb keeps only in-frame clones here, not all; method: immunoSEQ multiplex PCR. The repertoire has under 200,000 clones, 77% of them found once; the top ten carry roughly 3%. The sample consisted of PBMCs. The receptors stem from a female donor in good health and CMV-seronegative.

V and J are TRBV11-2 and TRBJ1-1; 7 positions match TRBD1. V shed 5 bases and J 2 bases; nucleotides not matched to a gene: 5. CDR1 and CDR2 (germline): SGHAT, FQNNGV. This CDR3 region has 14 residues. The CDR3 coding sequence is TGTGCCAGCAGCCCCCAGGGGGGAAACACTGAAGCTTTCTTT. It codes for CASSPQGGNTEAFF.

This rearrangement joins TRBV11-2 to TRBJ2-1, with TRBD1 identical over 7 bases. Germline loops: CDR1 SGHAT, CDR2 FQNNGV. This CDR3 region has 14 residues. Trimming cost V 5 bases and J 10 bases; bases outside gene matches: 11. The CDR3 is CASSPWQGVNEQFF. DNA for the CDR3: TGTGCCAGCAGCCCCTGGCAGGGGGTAAACGAGCAGTTCTTC.

This clone was seen a few times. Here the CDR3 reads CASSFEGTGLAPLHF. CDR3 DNA sequence: TGTGCCAGCAGCTTCGAGGGGACAGGGTTGGCACCCCTCCACTTT. J is TRBJ1-6 and V is TRBV7-9, with 9 bases fitting TRBD1. This CDR3 comprises 15 residues. Germline assignment: CDR1 SEHNR and CDR2 FQNEAQ (reference sequence). The J segment lost 11 bases and the V segment lost 3 bases, leaving 8 bases of the junction unmatched.

The chain is built from TRBV9 and TRBJ2-1; 9 bases are a match to TRBD2. The V gene end was trimmed by 1 base and the J gene end by 8 bases; junction bases not matched to a gene: 7. CDR3 length: 15 amino acids. Germline V gene lookup returns CDR1 SGDLS and CDR2 YYNGEE. CDR3 bases: TGTGCCAGCAGCGTACTCGCGGGAGGGAGGGATGAGCAGTTCTTC. Amino acids: CASSVLAGGRDEQFF.

V and J are TRBV19 and TRBJ2-2, with 8 bases matching TRBD2. Losses at the gene ends were 9 bases for V and 4 bases for J; bases not matched to a gene: 7. CDR1 and CDR2 from the germline V gene are LNHDA and SQIVND (reference sequence). The CDR3 totals 14 residues. The CDR3 sequence: CASRLAGSTGELFF. The CDR3 region has the DNA TGTGCCAGCAGGCTAGCGGGTTCCACCGGGGAGCTGTTTTTT.

The chain links TRBV30 to TRBJ2-7, with 9 bases matching TRBD1. This CDR3 contains 11 residues. The V segment lost 0 bases and the J segment 12 bases; nucleotides outside the gene matches: 3. From germline, CDR1 is GTSNPN and CDR2 SVGIG (reference sequence). The CDR3: CAWSVGGQGYF. The CDR3 nucleotides read TGTGCCTGGAGTGTAGGGGGACAGGGGTACTTC.

This clone was observed a handful of times. The chain combines TRBV30 with TRBJ2-1; D is possibly TRBD1 (5 bases). The CDR3 has 18 amino acids. The germline V gene encodes CDR1 GTSNPN and CDR2 SVGIG (reference sequence). V was clipped by 2 bases and J by 4 bases, with 24 bases between them. The CDR3 here is CAWSLGRTSQMAYNEQFF. DNA of the CDR3: TGTGCCTGGAGTCTGGGGCGGACGAGCCAAATGGCTTACAATGAGCAGTTCTTC. Combining the CDR3 with reference TRBV30 and TRBJ2-1 gives the whole variable domain SQTIHQWPATLVQPVGSPLSLECTVEGTSNPNLYWYRQAAGRGLQLLFYSVGIGQISSEVPQNLSASRPQDRQFILSSKKLLLSDSGFYLCAWSLGRTSQMAYNEQFFGPGTRLTVL.

The J gene is TRBJ2-7, the V gene TRBV10-1; 9 bases are a match to TRBD2. V shed 6 bases and J 4 bases; nucleotides not matched to a gene: 7. The CDR3 loop spans 14 amino acids. The germline V gene encodes CDR1 WNHNN and CDR2 SYGVQD (reference sequence). The CDR3 protein is CASSVAGESYEQYF. CDR3 bases: TGCGCCAGCAGCGTAGCGGGAGAGAGTTACGAGCAGTACTTC.

The chain has TRBV27 and TRBJ2-3, with D perhaps matching TRBD2 (7 bases). CDR3 length: 16 amino acids. V shed 3 bases and J shed 3 bases, with 16 bases lying between them. Germline assignment: CDR1 MNHEY and CDR2 SMNVEV (reference sequence). The chain's CDR3 is CASSFSGGRRTDTQYF. DNA for the CDR3: TGTGCCAGCAGTTTTTCCGGGGGGCGAAGAACAGATACGCAGTATTTT.

The V gene is TRBV18, the J gene TRBJ2-1, with 8 bases matching TRBD1. Germline V CDR1 and CDR2: KGHSH, LQKENI. The V and J ends lost 5 bases and 11 bases, in that order; junction bases with no gene match: 5. The CDR3 loop spans 12 amino acids. CDR3 coding DNA: TGTGCCAGCTCAGCCACAGGGGGAAAGCAGTTCTTC. It yields the protein CASSATGGKQFF.

This clone appeared once. The genes are TRBV30 and TRBJ1-6, with 7 bases fitting TRBD1. This CDR3 has 14 residues. Germline-derived CDR1 and CDR2 are GTSNPN and SVGIG (reference sequence). J gave up 6 bases and V 5 bases, and 7 bases lay outside the gene matches. The CDR3 loop is CAWGGQGVNSPLHF. As DNA, the CDR3 is TGTGCCTGGGGCGGGCAGGGGGTTAATTCACCCCTCCACTTT.

This clone was recorded once. CDR3 loop: CASSPNRLDQPQHF. The CDR3, as DNA: TGCGCCAGCAGCCCAAATCGTTTAGATCAGCCCCAGCATTTT. The chain carries TRBV4-3 and TRBJ1-5; D unresolved. Germline CDR1 reads LGHNA; CDR2 reads YSLEER. Trimming removed 4 bases at V and 5 bases at J, with 12 bases between. CDR3 length: 14 amino acids.

To note about this clone: Mismatch with germline at one junction end may stem from a read error. The rearrangement joins TRBV7-7 to TRBJ2-2, with TRBD1 as a possible D gene (7 bases). There are 15 residues in the CDR3. Germline values: CDR1 SSHAT, CDR2 FNYEAQ (reference sequence). This CDR3 is CASSLAAGGGGELFF. CDR3 sequence (DNA): TGTGCTAGCAGCTTAGCGGCAGGGGGAGGCGGGGAGCTGTTTTTT.

V gene TRBV28 combines with J gene TRBJ1-1, with 12 positions matching TRBD1. Per germline, CDR1 MDHEN and CDR2 SYDVKM. The CDR3 spans 15 residues. Trimming at V came to 5 bases and at J to 10 bases, leaving 11 bases not matched to a gene. CDR3 amino acids: CASSPGTGGSGGAFF. The CDR3 DNA is TGTGCCAGCAGTCCCGGGACAGGGGGCTCGGGCGGAGCTTTCTTT. The variable domain in full, completed from reference TRBV28 and TRBJ1-1, reads DVKVTQSSRYLVKRTGEKVFLECVQDMDHENMFWYRQDPGLGLRLIYFSYDVKMKEKGDIPEGYSVSREKKERFSLILESASTNQTSMYLCASSPGTGGSGGAFFGQGTRLTVV.

This clone showed up just a few times. CDR3 nucleotide sequence: TGTGCCAGCAGTTTTGGGGTTAGGACAGGGAACTATGGCTACACCTTC. It codes for CASSFGVRTGNYGYTF. The gene calls are TRBV28 and TRBJ1-2; the match to TRBD1 covers 8 bases. V gave up 3 bases and J gave up 2 bases; unmatched junction bases: 8. There are 16 residues in the CDR3. Germline V gene sequence: CDR1 MDHEN, CDR2 SYDVKM.

The V call is TRBV18, the J call TRBJ1-6; perhaps TRBD1 as D (6 bases). CDR3 size: 17 residues. Germline V gene data show CDR1 as KGHSH and CDR2 as LQKENI. Deletions cut 3 bases from V and 0 bases from J, with 12 bases between. CDR3: CASSPGGPGSYNSPLHF. The CDR3 nucleotides are TGTGCCAGCTCACCGGGGGGGCCCGGCTCCTATAATTCACCCCTCCACTTT.